This TCR beta chain was identified in a study of blood T cell repertoires in COVID-19. Study context: Whether acute or convalescent, the COVID-19 samples came from the United States, Italy and Spain. PBMCs, B-cell-depleted T cells, or T cells were the source of the cDNA or gDNA that made up the material.

CDR1 and CDR2 (germline): SGHRS, YFSETQ. The junction had 7 bases not matched to a gene; V was cut back by 4 bases and J by 4 bases. CDR3 length equals 14 residues. Per the original methods: It was from reference gene primer amplification that nucleated cell counts were estimated. Profiling relied on immunoSEQ multiplex PCR, and the TCRdb table lists in-frame clones only, not all of them. D and trimming come from the DNA, and the V and J calls and clone size come from that table. This table holds approximately 240,000 clones, more than 60% found once. Sequencing was carried out using peripheral blood. The chain couples TRBV5-1 to TRBJ1-2; TRBD1 matches at 7 bases. This clonotype was sampled from a middle-aged woman with active or convalescent COVID-19. CDR3 sequence reads: CASSGGGGGYGYTF. The CDR3, as DNA: TGCGCCAGCAGCGGAGGGGGCGGCGGCTATGGCTACACCTTC.